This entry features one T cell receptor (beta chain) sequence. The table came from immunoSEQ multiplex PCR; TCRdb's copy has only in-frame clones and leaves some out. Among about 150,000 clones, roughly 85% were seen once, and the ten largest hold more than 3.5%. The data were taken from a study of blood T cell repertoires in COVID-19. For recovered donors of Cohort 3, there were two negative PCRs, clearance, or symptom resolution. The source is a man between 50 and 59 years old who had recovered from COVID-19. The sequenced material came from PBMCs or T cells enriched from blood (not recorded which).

The CDR3 sequence is CASSGPGLAGEPKYF. In DNA form, the CDR3 reads TGTGCCAGCAGTGGACCGGGACTAGCGGGGGAACCCAAGTACTTC. V gene TRBV27 combines with J gene TRBJ2-5; 14 bases line up with TRBD2. From germline, CDR1 is MNHEY and CDR2 SMNVEV (reference sequence). The length of the CDR3 is 15 residues. V lost 5 bases, J lost 12 bases, and 11 bases stayed unmatched.